Shown below are 3 T cell receptor beta chains from a single sample sequenced in a study of graft-versus-host responses after intestinal transplantation. TCRdb's copy holds only in-frame clones and misses some; the assay was immunoSEQ multiplex PCR. The sample contains about 3,500 clones, approximately 94% of which appear only once. Source: PBMCs, taken 11 days after intestinal transplantation. These receptors originate from a human patient who received an intestinal transplant, so some T cells may come from the graft donor.

The chain carries TRBV13 and TRBJ2-1, with 8 bases aligning to TRBD2. The CDR3 totals 15 residues. From germline, CDR1 is PRHDT and CDR2 FYEKMQ (reference sequence). V shed 4 bases and J 8 bases; nucleotides not matched to a gene: 10. The CDR3 nucleotides are TGTGCCAGCAGCTCTATAGCGGGGACAAGGGATGAGCAGTTCTTC. As protein: CASSSIAGTRDEQFF.

The gene calls are TRBV4-2 and TRBJ1-2; D remains unclear. CDR3 length: 15 amino acids. Per germline, CDR1 LGHNA and CDR2 YNFKEQ. V lost 0 bases, J lost 5 bases, and 13 bases lay in between. The CDR3 spells CASSQEVPSRYGYTF. The DNA for the CDR3 is TGTGCCAGCAGCCAAGAAGTCCCCTCAAGGTATGGCTACACCTTC.

The CDR3 bases are TGTGCCAGCTCACTCAGGGCAGGGGATAGCAATCAGCCCCAGCATTTT. As protein: CASSLRAGDSNQPQHF. V and J are TRBV18 and TRBJ1-5; possible D gene TRBD1, 6 bases. V shed 4 bases and J shed 0 bases, with 13 bases lying between them. CDR1 KGHSH and CDR2 LQKENI come from the germline V gene. This CDR3 region has 16 residues.